This TCR beta chain stems from a study of early T cells in non-severe SARS-CoV-2 infection. Turning to the study itself: Sequencing of bulk RNA from unsorted whole blood was done, without chain pairing.

Individual cDNA molecules were tagged with unique molecular identifiers. TCRdb re-derived calls from the 5' RACE reads in MiXCR, one entry per CDR3 protein. The data hold some 60,000 distinct CDR3 sequences, with about 8.9% observed a single time. Findings of the study overall: Private and CD4 specificities were missed by VDJdb matching, skewed to anti-spike CD8.

This clonotype has a count of ten or more. Its antigen is currently unknown. This TCR derives from an adult who was a healthcare worker with PCR-confirmed SARS-CoV-2 infection or an uninfected control (not recorded which). What was sequenced was whole blood.

CDR3 sequence reads: CASSGSGRRVYEQYF. The CDR3, as DNA: TGTGCCAGCAGCGGAAGCGGGAGGAGGGTCTACGAGCAGTACTTC. This chain links TRBV5-6 with TRBJ2-7; the match to TRBD2 covers 9 bases. V dropped 4 bases and J dropped 3; count of bases not matched to a gene: 8. CDR3 size: 15 residues. The germline V gene encodes CDR1 SGHDT and CDR2 YYEEEE.